These 21 T cell receptor beta chains were sequenced from one sample in a study of shared clonotypes between healthy human individuals. Sequenced by immunoSEQ multiplex PCR; TCRdb stores in-frame clones only, minus some. The table records 2 million or so clones, about 95% of them present only once. The specimen was naive CD4+ T cells sorted from blood. Subset reported: CD45RA+ positively selected. The receptors come from a man in his late teens or twenties in good health.

The chain combines TRBV9 with TRBJ2-2, with D perhaps matching TRBD2 (6 bases). With 0 bases removed from V and 6 bases from J, the gap between germline ends came to 12 bases. CDR1 is SGDLS and CDR2 is YYNGEE in the germline V gene. The CDR3 consists of 15 residues. In DNA, the CDR3 is TGTGCCAGCAGCGTAGACACGGGAGCCGCCGGGGAGCTGTTTTTT. It codes for CASSVDTGAAGELFF.

The chain couples TRBV5-6 to TRBJ1-6; possible D gene TRBD1, 5 bases. The CDR3 length is 15 residues. In germline, CDR1 is SGHDT, CDR2 YYEEEE. With 0 bases removed from V and 9 bases from J, the gap between germline ends came to 13 bases. In nucleotides, the CDR3 is TGTGCCAGCAGCTTGGCCGGGGGGTTTCGTTCACCCCTCCACTTT. This gives the protein CASSLAGGFRSPLHF.

The chain combines TRBV7-6 with TRBJ2-2; D may be TRBD1 (5 bases). Germline V gives CDR1 SGHVS, CDR2 FNYEAQ. The V gene lost 4 bases and the J gene lost 7 bases, with 10 bases spanning the gap. The CDR3 runs 13 residues. CDR3 bases: TGTGCCAGCAGCTCCCAAGGGGTCGGGGAGCTGTTTTTT. Amino acid sequence: CASSSQGVGELFF.

The chain couples TRBV11-2 to TRBJ1-6; the D is unclear. The CDR3 totals 14 residues. CDR1 and CDR2 (germline): SGHAT, FQNNGV. With 7 bases removed from V and 7 bases from J, the gap between germline ends came to 14 bases. CDR3 sequence (DNA): TGTGCCAGCAAAATCGGCGCACGGAATTCACCCCTCCACTTT. This gives the protein CASKIGARNSPLHF.

The chain uses TRBV5-1 and TRBJ2-5; perhaps D is TRBD1 or TRBD2 (5 bases each). The CDR3 is 14 residues long. Germline-derived CDR1 and CDR2 are SGHRS and YFSETQ. Trimming removed 2 bases from V and 5 bases from J, with 13 bases in between. In DNA, the CDR3 is TGCGCCAGCAGCTTATCGCAGGGACGGGAGACCCAGTACTTC. Its protein is CASSLSQGRETQYF.

The rearrangement joins TRBV12-5 to TRBJ1-5; no firm D call. The V gene lost 6 bases and the J gene lost 7 bases, with 16 bases spanning the gap. CDR3 length: 14 residues. Germline V gene sequence: CDR1 LGHNT, CDR2 FRNRAP. Here the CDR3 DNA reads TGTGCTAGTGGGGGAGGAGACCCCGGACAGCCCCAGCATTTT. Translating gives CASGGGDPGQPQHF.

V and J are TRBV5-1 and TRBJ2-7; D is uncertain. Germline CDR1 and CDR2: SGHRS and YFSETQ. The CDR3 covers 13 residues. Trimming took off 1 base at V and 3 bases at J, with 8 bases between the two ends. The CDR3 here is CASSLTPDYEQYF. The CDR3 DNA is TGCGCCAGCAGCTTGACCCCTGACTACGAGCAGTACTTC.

On this clone itself: Other DNA sequences in this specimen translate into the identical CDR3. The rearrangement uses TRBV6-6 and TRBJ2-7; no reliable D call. The germline V gene encodes CDR1 MNHNY and CDR2 SVGAGI (reference sequence). The CDR3 runs to 12 residues. V lost 6 bases to trimming and J lost 2 bases, with 8 bases between them. CDR3: CASSPGAYEQYF. The CDR3 DNA is TGTGCCAGCAGCCCGGGTGCCTACGAGCAGTACTTC.

The gene calls are TRBV5-1 and TRBJ1-3; D is unclear. Germline V gene sequence: CDR1 SGHRS, CDR2 YFSETQ. The CDR3 length is 15 residues. V dropped 4 bases and J dropped 0 bases, with 11 bases sitting between them. CDR3 bases: TGCGCCAGCAGCGACGACTCTTCCTCTGGAAACACCATATATTTT. It encodes CASSDDSSSGNTIYF.

The chain has TRBV29-1 and TRBJ1-2; the match to TRBD1 covers 7 bases. The length of the CDR3 is 15 residues. Trimming cost V 0 bases and J 4 bases; bases outside gene matches: 8. Germline V gives CDR1 SQVTM, CDR2 ANQGSEA. CDR3 nucleotides: TGCAGCGTTGAAGAAGGGACAGCATCCTCCTATGGCTACACCTTC. It is translated as CSVEEGTASSYGYTF.

V is TRBV7-2 and J is TRBJ2-7, with 10 bases lining up with TRBD1. The CDR3 has 15 residues. In germline, CDR1 is SGHTA, CDR2 FQGNSA. V lost 4 bases, J lost 6 bases, and 9 bases stayed unmatched. Here the CDR3 reads CASSYPGQGSSEQYF. The CDR3 DNA reads TGTGCCAGCAGCTACCCGGGACAGGGGAGTTCCGAGCAGTACTTC.

To note about this clone: One junction end disagrees with the germline gene, perhaps due to a read error. The chain links TRBV28 to TRBJ1-5, with a possible D match to TRBD1 (5 bases). Per the germline V gene, CDR1 is MDHEN and CDR2 is SYDVKM. CDR3 length: 15 amino acids. The CDR3 here is CVSRSAGPENQPQHF. CDR3 in DNA: TGTGTCAGCAGATCAGCAGGGCCCGAAAATCAGCCCCAGCATTTT. The full variable domain, completed using reference TRBV28 and TRBJ1-5, is DVKVTQSSRYLVKRTGEKVFLECVQDMDHENMFWYRQDPGLGLRLIYFSYDVKMKEKGDIPEGYSVSREKKERFSLILESASTNQTSMYLCVSRSAGPENQPQHFGDGTRLSIL.

This chain links TRBV5-6 with TRBJ2-2, with 8 positions matching TRBD2. After removal of 1 base from V and 4 bases from J, the junction contained 6 bases not matched to a gene. The CDR3 spans 16 residues. The V gene's germline CDR1 is SGHDT and CDR2 YYEEEE. CDR3 coding DNA: TGTGCCAGCAGCTTGATGGCGGGAGGAGGCACCGGGGAGCTGTTTTTT. Translation gives CASSLMAGGGTGELFF.

This rearrangement joins TRBV2 to TRBJ2-4, with D maybe TRBD2 (6 bases). The CDR3 sequence is 17 residues long. The germline V and J ends were trimmed by 2 bases and 0 bases, with 14 bases remaining between them. Germline V gives CDR1 SNHLY, CDR2 FYNNEI. The CDR3 here is CASSEQGGGLAKNIQYF. The CDR3 DNA is TGTGCCAGCAGTGAACAGGGAGGAGGACTAGCCAAAAACATTCAGTACTTC.

This rearrangement joins TRBV7-2 to TRBJ2-7, with D hard to call. CDR1 is SGHTA and CDR2 is FQGNSA in the germline V gene. V was trimmed by 4 bases and J by 4 bases, leaving 8 bases between them. The CDR3 covers 12 residues. CDR3 residues: CASSSSYYEQYF. CDR3 nucleotides: TGTGCCAGCAGCTCCTCCTATTACGAGCAGTACTTC.

This clone came up a few times. The chain links TRBV6-1 to TRBJ1-5; D gene uncertain. The ends were cut back, 0 bases at V and 2 bases at J, with 5 bases in the middle. This CDR3 comprises 14 residues. CDR1 is MNHNS, CDR2 SASEGT, per germline. CDR3: CASSEAQGNQPQHF. CDR3 DNA: TGTGCCAGCAGTGAAGCGCAGGGCAATCAGCCCCAGCATTTT.

This sequence joins TRBV9 and TRBJ1-3, with D possibly being TRBD1 (6 bases). V was pared by 4 bases and J by 3 bases, with 11 bases between. This CDR3 spans 14 amino acids. Germline values: CDR1 SGDLS, CDR2 YYNGEE. CDR3 coding DNA: TGTGCCAGCAGCTTAGGGGGGAATGGAAACACCATATATTTT. Its translation is CASSLGGNGNTIYF.

The chain links TRBV6-1 to TRBJ2-1; 11 positions agree with TRBD1. V trimming: 8 bases; J trimming: 3 bases; junction bases outside the gene matches: 6. Germline V gene data show CDR1 as MNHNS and CDR2 as SASEGT. The CDR3 has 15 residues. The CDR3 nucleotides are TGTGCCAGCGGAGCCGGGACAGGGGGCTACAATGAGCAGTTCTTC. Translation gives CASGAGTGGYNEQFF.

About this clone: This specimen includes other DNA sequences encoding the same CDR3. This chain links TRBV7-2 with TRBJ2-1; no clear D. Trimming left V 1 base short and J 6 bases short, with 4 bases between. The CDR3 runs 12 residues. The V gene's germline CDR1 is SGHTA and CDR2 FQGNSA. This CDR3 is CASSLDSNEQFF. The DNA for the CDR3 is TGTGCCAGCAGCTTAGACTCCAATGAGCAGTTCTTC.

This chain joins TRBV19 and TRBJ1-5; 8 bases line up with TRBD1. V was pared by 1 base and J by 5 bases, with 4 bases of the junction left unmatched. The CDR3 is made up of 15 amino acids. Per germline, CDR1 LNHDA and CDR2 SQIVND (reference sequence). CDR3 residues: CASSIGTGMDQPQHF. In DNA, the CDR3 is TGTGCCAGTAGTATAGGGACAGGGATGGATCAGCCCCAGCATTTT.

The rearrangement links TRBV4-3 to TRBJ1-3, with D possibly being TRBD1 (6 bases). V lost 1 base and J 4 bases, leaving 11 bases between the germline ends. This CDR3 region has 15 residues. Germline lookup yields CDR1 LGHNA and CDR2 YSLEER. CDR3 DNA: TGCGCCAGCAGCCAAGGGGGCGGGGGCGGAAACACCATATATTTT. It codes for CASSQGGGGGNTIYF.